This T cell receptor (beta chain) was sequenced during a study of control samples from healthy donors and cancer patients. V was pared by 2 bases and J by 3 bases, with 12 bases between. Germline values: CDR1 SGHNT, CDR2 YYREEE (reference sequence). CDR3 length: 14 amino acids. Clones were read by immunoSEQ multiplex PCR, and TCRdb kept only the in-frame ones, dropping some. The table lists 170,000 or so clones, approximately 96% of them singletons. This receptor was taken from a woman in her thirties or forties in good health. The sequenced sample consisted of blood. The genes are TRBV5-4 and TRBJ2-7; D possibly matches TRBD1 or TRBD2 (5 bases each). CDR3 sequence (DNA): TGTGCCAGCAGCTTCCGGGACGGAGACTACGAGCAGTACTTC. This gives the protein CASSFRDGDYEQYF.